This entry lists 29 T cell receptor beta chains sequenced from one sample in a study of blood T cells in healthy people across ages. It was with a sample-barcoded 5' primer and a J-beta primer mix that a second PCR of roughly 6 to 12 cycles was run. TCRdb redid the calling of the 5' RACE reads with MiXCR, one entry per CDR3 protein. The sample contains roughly 700,000 distinct CDR3 sequences, around 48% of which appear only once. The sequencing sample was made of blood. These receptors were taken from a woman aged 55-70 years in good health.

There are a few counts of this clonotype. The rearrangement uses TRBV20-1 and TRBJ1-1; 8 positions match TRBD1. Germline V gene data show CDR1 as DFQATT and CDR2 as SNEGSKA (reference sequence). The trim removed 3 bases at V and 1 base at J, leaving 1 base unmatched. This CDR3 is 13 amino acids long. The CDR3 loop reads CSARGQANTEAFF. The CDR3 nucleotides read TGCAGTGCTAGGGGACAGGCGAACACTGAAGCTTTCTTT.

The genes are TRBV7-9 and TRBJ2-5; D unresolved. The CDR3 is made up of 11 amino acids. Germline V gene sequence: CDR1 SEHNR, CDR2 FQNEAQ (reference sequence). V was shortened by 7 bases and J by 3 bases, with 6 bases between the two germline ends. The CDR3 DNA reads as TGTGCCAGCACCCCCAAAGAGACCCAGTACTTC. This codes for CASTPKETQYF.

The chain carries TRBV6-6 and TRBJ2-1; D may correspond to TRBD1 or TRBD2 (6 bases each). Trimming took 3 bases from V and 6 from J, leaving 15 bases between them. The CDR3 is made up of 15 amino acids. Germline V CDR1 and CDR2: MNHNY, SVGAGI (reference sequence). This CDR3 is CASSYDLEGGNEQFF. The CDR3, as DNA: TGTGCCAGCAGTTATGATTTGGAGGGGGGCAATGAGCAGTTCTTC.

The J gene is TRBJ2-5, the V gene TRBV6-5, with D unresolved. The germline V and J ends were trimmed by 9 bases and 3 bases, with 20 bases remaining between them. From germline, CDR1 is MNHEY and CDR2 SVGAGI. The length of the CDR3 is 15 residues. The chain's CDR3 is CASRSGVRWEETQYF. CDR3 nucleotide sequence: TGTGCCAGTCGGTCGGGTGTCCGTTGGGAAGAGACCCAGTACTTC.

The sample holds a few counts of this clonotype. V gene TRBV6-1 combines with J gene TRBJ1-2; weak D call: TRBD1 (6 bases). Germline CDR1 reads MNHNS; CDR2 reads SASEGT. V was cut by 7 bases and J by 4 bases, with 13 bases left in between. The CDR3 is 13 residues long. CDR3 in DNA: TGTGCCAGCATGACAGGCTTCGGCTATGGCTACACCTTC. It translates to CASMTGFGYGYTF.

The chain uses TRBV20-1 and TRBJ2-7, with TRBD2 as a possible D gene (6 bases). Germline V gene lookup returns CDR1 DFQATT and CDR2 SNEGSKA (reference sequence). The CDR3 extends over 15 amino acids. Trimming took 5 bases from V and 7 from J, leaving 24 bases between them. CDR3 loop: CSADPGRQTEGEQYF. The CDR3 DNA reads TGCAGTGCTGACCCGGGCAGGCAAACGGAGGGGGAGCAGTACTTC.

The chain combines TRBV9 with TRBJ2-7; unclear D gene. Looked up from germline, CDR1 is SGDLS and CDR2 is YYNGEE. Trimming left V 2 bases short and J 3 bases short, with 9 bases between. The CDR3 contains 13 residues. The CDR3 DNA is TGTGCCAGCAGCGTTACAGATAGCTACGAGCAGTACTTC. Amino acid sequence: CASSVTDSYEQYF.

This clonotype was recorded a few times. The chain couples TRBV20-1 to TRBJ2-1; 8 bases are shared with TRBD2. This CDR3 comprises 14 residues. CDR1 and CDR2 (germline): DFQATT, SNEGSKA (reference sequence). J lost 2 bases, V lost 7 bases, and 7 bases had no gene match. CDR3 coding DNA: TGCAGTGTACAAACTAGCGGCGCCTACAATGAGCAGTTCTTC. Translating it yields CSVQTSGAYNEQFF.

This clonotype has only a few counts. The gene calls are TRBV6-1 and TRBJ2-7; D is possibly TRBD1 (6 bases). CDR3 length: 14 amino acids. Per germline, CDR1 MNHNS and CDR2 SASEGT. V was cut by 5 bases and J by 2 bases, with 13 bases left in between. The chain's CDR3 is CASSSFRDTYEQYF. The CDR3 DNA is TGTGCCAGCAGTTCCTTCCGGGACACCTACGAGCAGTACTTC.

The genes are TRBV27 and TRBJ1-1, with 10 bases matching TRBD1. Germline CDR1 is MNHEY and CDR2 is SMNVEV (reference sequence). The length of the CDR3 is 14 residues. V was clipped by 4 bases and J by 1 base; unmatched bases: 0. CDR3 sequence: CASSWDRGNTEAFF. Written as DNA, the CDR3 is TGTGCCAGCAGTTGGGACAGGGGGAACACTGAAGCTTTCTTT.

The genes are TRBV20-1 and TRBJ2-1; 7 positions agree with TRBD2. This CDR3 has 14 amino acids. Per the germline V gene, CDR1 is DFQATT and CDR2 is SNEGSKA (reference sequence). Germline trimming cut 5 bases from V and 8 bases from J; bases unmatched to any gene: 12. Here the CDR3 reads CSAAGTTYTHEQFF. For the CDR3, the DNA is TGCAGTGCTGCCGGGACTACTTACACCCATGAGCAGTTCTTC.

This clonotype was counted once. V usage is TRBV20-1 and J usage is TRBJ2-5, with D perhaps assigned TRBD1 or TRBD2 (5 bases each). V lost 6 bases to trimming and J lost 6 bases, with 23 bases between them. The CDR3 runs 15 residues. CDR1 and CDR2 (germline): DFQATT, SNEGSKA (reference sequence). CDR3 residues: CSAPQVGRSGKTQYF. CDR3 in DNA: TGCAGTGCCCCCCAGGTGGGGCGTTCGGGAAAGACCCAGTACTTC.

This chain uses TRBV25-1 with TRBJ2-3; TRBD2 might be the D (5 bases). This CDR3 spans 15 amino acids. CDR1 is MGHDK and CDR2 is SYGVNS in the germline V gene. The germline V and J ends were trimmed by 7 bases and 0 bases, with 14 bases remaining between them. CDR3 sequence reads: CASMEAGQSTDTQYF. DNA for the CDR3: TGTGCCAGCATGGAGGCAGGTCAGAGCACAGATACGCAGTATTTT.

This clonotype has at least ten counts. The V call is TRBV29-1, the J call TRBJ2-7; D is perhaps TRBD1 (5 bases). Germline CDR1 and CDR2: SQVTM and ANQGSEA. Trimming removed 4 bases from V and 7 bases from J, with 20 bases in between. The CDR3 runs to 14 residues. The CDR3 here is CSVGGAASFEEQYF. CDR3 in DNA: TGCAGCGTTGGGGGCGCAGCGTCCTTCGAGGAGCAGTACTTC.

This clonotype was seen more than once but under ten times. As DNA, the CDR3 is TGTGCCAGCAGCTTAATGAGGCTCCAGCACTATGGCTACACCTTC. Its translation is CASSLMRLQHYGYTF. The rearrangement links TRBV7-2 to TRBJ1-2; D uncertain. This CDR3 spans 15 amino acids. Germline V gives CDR1 SGHTA, CDR2 FQGNSA. V was trimmed by 2 bases and J by 3 bases, leaving 13 bases between them.

J is TRBJ1-2 and V is TRBV4-3, with 7 bases fitting TRBD1. The CDR3 length is 14 residues. V trimming: 3 bases; J trimming: 5 bases; junction bases outside the gene matches: 6. CDR1 and CDR2 from the germline V gene are LGHNA and YSLEER. The CDR3 bases are TGCGCCAGCAGCCACGACAGGGCTTCGTATGGCTACACCTTC. Translation: CASSHDRASYGYTF.

This sequence joins TRBV3-1 and TRBJ2-3, with 7 bases aligning to TRBD2. CDR3 length: 16 residues. V trimming: 1 base; J trimming: 0 bases; junction bases outside the gene matches: 4. The germline V gene has CDR1 LGHDT and CDR2 YNNKEL (reference sequence). The CDR3 is CASSQGTSDSTDTQYF. The CDR3 DNA is TGTGCCAGCAGCCAAGGAACTAGCGACAGCACAGATACGCAGTATTTT.

To note about this clonotype: A much larger clone differs by one base, so this may be a read error. The rearrangement joins TRBV29-1 to TRBJ2-1; D possibly corresponds to TRBD2 (5 bases). Germline CDR1 SQVTM, CDR2 ANQGSEA. There are 18 residues in the CDR3. CDR3 protein: CSVEGAFWHLGSYSEQFF. CDR3 nucleotide sequence: TGCAGCGTTGAGGGAGCCTTCTGGCATTTGGGCTCCTACAGTGAGCAGTTCTTC.

The J gene is TRBJ2-3, the V gene TRBV29-1; TRBD2 aligns across 10 bases. Trimming removed 4 bases from V and 3 bases from J; junction bases left unmatched: 4. The V gene's germline CDR1 is SQVTM and CDR2 ANQGSEA. The length of the CDR3 is 14 residues. The DNA for the CDR3 is TGCAGCGTTGGGGCTAGCGGGAGTACAGATACGCAGTATTTT. Amino acid sequence: CSVGASGSTDTQYF.

Only a few counts were recorded for this clonotype. The chain carries TRBV6-2 or TRBV6-3 and TRBJ2-2; D unresolved. Trimming cost V 2 bases and J 4 bases, with 11 bases left between them. The CDR3 length is 15 residues. Germline CDR1 reads MNHEY; CDR2 reads SVGEGT. CDR3 nucleotides: TGTGCCAGCAGTTACCGACATCTCTCCACCGGGGAGCTGTTTTTT. Encoded protein: CASSYRHLSTGELFF.

DNA for the CDR3: TGTGCCAGCAGCCGTACTAGCTGGGCGCAGTATTTT. Translating gives CASSRTSWAQYF. The chain uses TRBV3-1 and TRBJ2-3, with a possible D match to TRBD2 (6 bases). The CDR3 runs to 12 residues. CDR1 is LGHDT, CDR2 YNNKEL, per germline (reference sequence). Trimming shortened V by 4 bases and J by 10 bases, and 12 bases separated the two germline ends.

The chain employs TRBV7-6 and TRBJ2-3; D not resolved. The germline gives CDR1 SGHVS, CDR2 FNYEAQ. The CDR3 has 16 amino acids. Trimming left V 7 bases short and J 0 bases short, with 17 bases between. The chain's CDR3 is CASNPLGRSSTDTQYF. In DNA form, the CDR3 reads TGTGCCAGCAACCCCCTCGGGCGGAGTAGCACAGATACGCAGTATTTT.

There are many counts of this clonotype. The chain uses TRBV4-2 and TRBJ2-5; D uncertain. Germline V gene sequence: CDR1 LGHNA, CDR2 YNFKEQ. The length of the CDR3 is 15 residues. V was trimmed by 0 bases and J by 5 bases, leaving 13 bases between them. CDR3 in amino acids: CASSQDTGLRETQYF. CDR3 DNA: TGTGCCAGCAGCCAAGATACGGGTCTACGGGAGACCCAGTACTTC.

This clonotype was seen a few times. This chain uses TRBV3-1 with TRBJ2-3; D not resolved. The length of the CDR3 is 19 residues. The germline gives CDR1 LGHDT, CDR2 YNNKEL (reference sequence). The ends were cut back, 1 base at V and 2 bases at J, with 22 bases in the middle. The CDR3 is CASSQGLVASATTTDTQYF. Written as DNA, the CDR3 is TGTGCCAGCAGCCAAGGACTCGTCGCCTCAGCCACCACCACAGATACGCAGTATTTT.

The chain carries TRBV20-1 and TRBJ1-1, with a possible D match to TRBD1 (5 bases). The germline V and J ends were trimmed by 0 bases and 8 bases, with 13 bases remaining between them. The CDR3 covers 13 residues. Germline-derived CDR1 and CDR2 are DFQATT and SNEGSKA (reference sequence). CDR3 bases: TGCAGTGCTAGAGATAACCCAGGGCCAGAAGCTTTCTTT. It is translated as CSARDNPGPEAFF.

This clonotype has more than one count but fewer than ten. This chain uses TRBV28 with TRBJ1-5; no clear D. V lost 1 base and J 4 bases, leaving 14 bases between the germline ends. Germline V gene sequence: CDR1 MDHEN, CDR2 SYDVKM. The CDR3 length is 16 residues. Here the CDR3 DNA reads TGTGCCAGCAGTTTATTTTCCAGCAACAAAAATCAGCCCCAGCATTTT. Its protein product is CASSLFSSNKNQPQHF. Full variable domain (missing parts from reference TRBV28 and TRBJ1-5): DVKVTQSSRYLVKRTGEKVFLECVQDMDHENMFWYRQDPGLGLRLIYFSYDVKMKEKGDIPEGYSVSREKKERFSLILESASTNQTSMYLCASSLFSSNKNQPQHFGDGTRLSIL.

The chain recombines TRBV3-1 with TRBJ2-2, with D unresolved. Trimming took 8 bases from V and 1 from J, leaving 8 bases between them. The CDR3 consists of 13 residues. The germline CDR1 and CDR2 sequences are LGHDT and YNNKEL (reference sequence). DNA for the CDR3: TGTGCCAGCGGTTCGTGGAACACCGGGGAGCTGTTTTTT. This translates into CASGSWNTGELFF.

The chain employs TRBV20-1 and TRBJ2-4; 10 bases match TRBD2. V was pared by 0 bases and J by 13 bases, with 24 bases of the junction left unmatched. The germline gives CDR1 DFQATT, CDR2 SNEGSKA (reference sequence). The length of the CDR3 is 19 residues. CDR3 nucleotide sequence: TGCAGTGCTAGAGATCATAGACTAGCGGGTCGACAAGGCTACAATGAGCAGTACTTC. This translates into CSARDHRLAGRQGYNEQYF.

The chain is built from TRBV6-6 and TRBJ1-2, with TRBD1 identical over 7 bases. The V segment lost 11 bases and the J segment 3 bases; nucleotides outside the gene matches: 9. The CDR3 spans 13 residues. Germline V lookup: CDR1 MNHNY, CDR2 SVGAGI (reference sequence). The CDR3 is CAAKGASDYGYTF. The CDR3 bases are TGTGCCGCTAAGGGGGCATCGGACTATGGCTACACCTTC.